One sample yielded the 30 T cell receptor beta chains listed below, sequenced in a study of early T cells in non-severe SARS-CoV-2 infection. TCRdb reprocessed the 5' RACE reads with MiXCR, giving one entry per CDR3 protein. The table has approximately 66,000 distinct CDR3 sequences, about 13% seen once; the top ten hold 4% to 6%. Source material: whole blood. These receptors were obtained from an adult who was a healthcare worker with PCR-confirmed SARS-CoV-2 infection or an uninfected control (not recorded which).

This clonotype showed up many times. Here the CDR3 DNA reads TGCAGCGTTGAAGCGAGTAACTATGGCTACACCTTC. Translating it yields CSVEASNYGYTF. The chain carries TRBV29-1 and TRBJ1-2; D not resolved. The V end lost 1 base, the J end lost 1 base, and 4 bases lay between the germline ends. This CDR3 contains 12 residues. From germline, CDR1 is SQVTM and CDR2 ANQGSEA.

This clonotype has just a few counts. The rearrangement links TRBV7-9 to TRBJ1-2; a weak D match, TRBD1 (6 bases). Trimming pared 5 bases from V and 2 bases from J, leaving 12 bases between. The CDR3 covers 14 residues. In germline, CDR1 is SEHNR, CDR2 FQNEAQ (reference sequence). The CDR3 sequence is CASSRQGNNYGYTF. The CDR3 bases are TGTGCCAGCAGCCGGCAGGGGAACAACTATGGCTACACCTTC. Full variable domain (outside the CDR3, taken from reference TRBV7-9 and TRBJ1-2): DTGVSQNPRHKITKRGQNVTFRCDPISEHNRLYWYRQTLGQGPEFLTYFQNEAQLEKSRLLSDRFSAERPKGSFSTLEIQRTEQGDSAMYLCASSRQGNNYGYTFGSGTRLTVV.

This clonotype occurred a few times. The rearrangement links TRBV11-2 to TRBJ2-7; TRBD2 aligns across 10 bases. The V and J ends lost 2 bases and 2 bases, in that order; junction bases with no gene match: 15. The germline gives CDR1 SGHAT, CDR2 FQNNGV. The CDR3 contains 19 residues. CDR3 sequence reads: CASSLTRSLAGAGAYEQYF. As DNA, the CDR3 is TGTGCCAGCAGCTTAACCCGGAGTCTAGCGGGGGCAGGGGCCTACGAGCAGTACTTC.

This clonotype occurred many times. The V gene is TRBV5-1, the J gene TRBJ2-1; 9 bases agree with TRBD1. The CDR3 loop spans 15 amino acids. Germline-derived CDR1 and CDR2 are SGHRS and YFSETQ. Trimming at V came to 2 bases and at J to 12 bases, leaving 12 bases not matched to a gene. The chain's CDR3 is CASSLTGGVGFAQFF. For the CDR3, the DNA is TGCGCCAGCAGCTTAACAGGGGGCGTGGGGTTTGCGCAGTTCTTC.

The sample holds many counts of this clonotype. The rearrangement joins TRBV29-1 to TRBJ1-2, with a weak D call TRBD1 (6 bases). V was cut by 3 bases and J by 2 bases, with 13 bases left in between. The germline CDR1 and CDR2 sequences are SQVTM and ANQGSEA. This CDR3 contains 14 residues. The CDR3 spells CSVEAGAVNYGYTF. In DNA form, the CDR3 reads TGCAGCGTTGAGGCAGGGGCCGTGAACTATGGCTACACCTTC.

This clonotype appeared many times. The V gene is TRBV11-2, the J gene TRBJ2-3; 7 positions agree with TRBD1. With 2 bases clipped from V and 1 base from J, the junction kept 3 bases outside the gene matches. There are 15 residues in the CDR3. CDR1 is SGHAT, CDR2 FQNNGV, per germline. The CDR3 loop is CASSLLGGRTDTQYF. In nucleotides, the CDR3 is TGTGCCAGCAGCTTATTAGGGGGCCGCACAGATACGCAGTATTTT.

The rearrangement links TRBV5-1 to TRBJ2-3; D gene ambiguous. Trimming pared 4 bases from V and 2 bases from J, leaving 8 bases between. Germline V CDR1 and CDR2: SGHRS, YFSETQ. This CDR3 comprises 13 residues. The CDR3 sequence is CASSRSITDTQYF. In DNA, the CDR3 is TGCGCCAGCAGCCGAAGTATCACAGATACGCAGTATTTT. Looking up the rest from reference TRBV5-1 and TRBJ2-3 gives the full variable domain: KAGVTQTPRYLIKTRGQQVTLSCSPISGHRSVSWYQQTPGQGLQFLFEYFSETQRNKGNFPGRFSGRQFSNSRSEMNVSTLELGDSALYLCASSRSITDTQYFGPGTRLTVL.

This clonotype was observed at least ten times. The CDR3 nucleotides are TGTGCCAGCAGCTTAGCAGCCCCGGGCTACGAGCAGTACTTC. Protein product: CASSLAAPGYEQYF. This chain links TRBV11-2 with TRBJ2-7; D is ambiguous. V was cut by 1 base and J by 3 bases, with 10 bases left in between. The CDR3 spans 14 residues. The germline V gene has CDR1 SGHAT and CDR2 FQNNGV.

This chain connects TRBV30 to TRBJ2-2, with no clear D. Trimming cost V 0 bases and J 7 bases, with 12 bases left between them. CDR1 is GTSNPN and CDR2 is SVGIG in the germline V gene (reference sequence). This CDR3 is built from 14 residues. CDR3 sequence reads: CAWSVLLPSGELFF. As DNA, the CDR3 is TGTGCCTGGAGTGTACTACTTCCCAGCGGGGAGCTGTTTTTT. The variable domain in full, completed from reference TRBV30 and TRBJ2-2, reads SQTIHQWPATLVQPVGSPLSLECTVEGTSNPNLYWYRQAAGRGLQLLFYSVGIGQISSEVPQNLSASRPQDRQFILSSKKLLLSDSGFYLCAWSVLLPSGELFFGEGSRLTVL.

This clonotype was counted a few times. V is TRBV11-2 and J is TRBJ1-1; TRBD1 agrees at 7 bases. The length of the CDR3 is 15 residues. The ends lost 5 bases at V and 0 bases at J; junction bases unmatched: 6. The germline gives CDR1 SGHAT, CDR2 FQNNGV. The CDR3 DNA sequence: TGTGCCAGCAGCCCAGGGGACAGATTGAACACTGAAGCTTTCTTT. Residues: CASSPGDRLNTEAFF.

This clonotype was observed at least ten times. The chain joins TRBV12-3 or TRBV12-4 to TRBJ2-5; 7 bases agree with TRBD2. The CDR3 consists of 14 residues. With 7 bases clipped from V and 8 bases from J, the junction kept 13 bases outside the gene matches. The CDR3 sequence: CASTTGEGLRTQYF. The CDR3, as DNA: TGTGCCAGCACCACCGGGGAGGGACTTCGCACCCAGTACTTC.

V gene TRBV6-6 combines with J gene TRBJ1-1; unclear D gene. Per germline, CDR1 MNHNY and CDR2 SVGAGI (reference sequence). This CDR3 contains 17 residues. Trimming took 7 bases from V and 0 from J, leaving 21 bases between them. CDR3: CASNPGTWHVMNTEAFF. In DNA, the CDR3 is TGTGCCAGCAATCCCGGTACATGGCATGTCATGAACACTGAAGCTTTCTTT.

The chain couples TRBV7-2 to TRBJ2-1; weak D call: TRBD1 (5 bases). The CDR3 loop spans 15 amino acids. Between the trimmed V and J ends, which lost 1 base and 6 bases, there was a span of 13 bases. Germline V CDR1 and CDR2: SGHTA, FQGNSA. The CDR3 bases are TGTGCCAGCAGCTTAGTTGGACAAAGAGGCAATGAGCAGTTCTTC. It specifies CASSLVGQRGNEQFF. The variable domain in full, with the rest retrieved from reference TRBV7-2 and TRBJ2-1, is GAGVSQSPSNKVTEKGKDVELRCDPISGHTALYWYRQSLGQGLEFLIYFQGNSAPDKSGLPSDRFSAERTGGSVSTLTIQRTQQEDSAVYLCASSLVGQRGNEQFFGPGTRLTVL.

This clonotype has a count of ten or more. This chain uses TRBV7-6 with TRBJ2-1; no clear D gene. The CDR3 has 14 amino acids. Germline CDR1 is SGHVS and CDR2 is FNYEAQ. Trimming removed 4 bases at V and 2 bases at J, with 9 bases between. The CDR3 spells CASSSLLAYNEQFF. In DNA, the CDR3 is TGTGCCAGCAGCTCGCTTTTGGCCTACAATGAGCAGTTCTTC.

The V and J genes are TRBV7-2 and TRBJ2-5; D not resolved. CDR3 size: 11 residues. V dropped 5 bases and J dropped 3 bases, with 4 bases sitting between them. Looked up from germline, CDR1 is SGHTA and CDR2 is FQGNSA. The CDR3 nucleotides read TGTGCCAGCAGCGCAAAAGAGACCCAGTACTTC. As protein: CASSAKETQYF.

In this sample, this clonotype turned up many times. The chain links TRBV10-3 to TRBJ2-7, with D maybe TRBD2 (6 bases). Germline V gene sequence: CDR1 ENHRY, CDR2 SYGVKD. V shed 4 bases and J shed 2 bases, with 9 bases lying between them. The CDR3 totals 13 residues. The CDR3 bases are TGTGCCATCAGTGCCGGGAGAACCTACGAGCAGTACTTC. Translation gives CAISAGRTYEQYF.

As DNA, the CDR3 is TGTGCCAGCATGTCTCGGACAGGGGTATCCGCCGGGGAGCTGTTTTTT. Amino acid sequence: CASMSRTGVSAGELFF. V and J are TRBV2 and TRBJ2-2; 9 positions match TRBD1. This CDR3 is built from 16 residues. V shed 7 bases and J 6 bases; nucleotides not matched to a gene: 12. CDR1 is SNHLY, CDR2 FYNNEI, per germline.

This clonotype was detected a few times. V usage is TRBV29-1 and J usage is TRBJ1-2; D not resolved. Germline V CDR1 and CDR2: SQVTM, ANQGSEA. V lost 6 bases and J 2 bases, leaving 13 bases between the germline ends. The CDR3 consists of 13 residues. The CDR3 reads CSVREGTNYGYTF. The CDR3 DNA sequence: TGCAGCGTCCGGGAAGGAACAAACTATGGCTACACCTTC.

The genes are TRBV11-2 and TRBJ2-1; D is unresolved. The CDR3 has 12 amino acids. The V end was cut by 5 bases, the J end by 0 bases, with 2 bases between. The germline CDR1 and CDR2 sequences are SGHAT and FQNNGV. The CDR3 DNA sequence: TGTGCCAGCAGCCTCTCCTACAATGAGCAGTTCTTC. It specifies CASSLSYNEQFF. Full variable domain (rest looked up from reference TRBV11-2 and TRBJ2-1): EAGVAQSPRYKIIEKRQSVAFWCNPISGHATLYWYQQILGQGPKLLIQFQNNGVVDDSQLPKDRFSAERLKGVDSTLKIQPAKLEDSAVYLCASSLSYNEQFFGPGTRLTVL.

This clonotype was seen ten or more times. The gene calls are TRBV7-3 and TRBJ2-3; D may match TRBD1 or TRBD2 (5 bases each). Germline CDR1 SGHTA, CDR2 FQGTGA. V lost 5 bases and J lost 4, with 10 bases in between. This CDR3 has 13 amino acids. CDR3 coding DNA: TGTGCCAGCAGCCGAGGGGACCCAGATACGCAGTATTTT. Protein: CASSRGDPDTQYF.

This clonotype was counted many times. V and J are TRBV20-1 and TRBJ2-1, with 7 bases lining up with TRBD2. Germline V gene sequence: CDR1 DFQATT, CDR2 SNEGSKA (reference sequence). The CDR3 consists of 14 residues. After removal of 8 bases from V and 0 bases from J, the junction contained 7 bases not matched to a gene. Here the CDR3 reads CSWIGRSSYNEQFF. For the CDR3, the DNA is TGCAGTTGGATCGGGAGGAGCTCCTACAATGAGCAGTTCTTC.

This clonotype was observed a few times. This chain uses TRBV7-9 with TRBJ2-5, with TRBD1 matching over 8 bases. The J segment lost 2 bases and the V segment lost 5 bases, leaving 4 bases of the junction unmatched. The CDR3 consists of 14 residues. Germline loops: CDR1 SEHNR, CDR2 FQNEAQ (reference sequence). CDR3 residues: CASSQGAGQETQYF. The CDR3 nucleotides are TGTGCCAGCAGCCAGGGGGCGGGACAAGAGACCCAGTACTTC.

On this clonotype itself: With a much larger clone just one base away, this may be a read error. This chain uses TRBV12-3 or TRBV12-4 with TRBJ1-2; D is ambiguous. The CDR3 extends over 12 amino acids. The CDR3, as DNA: TGTGCCAGCAGTGTACCAAACTATGGCTACATCTTC. Translating gives CASSVPNYGYIF.

Many counts were recorded for this clonotype. The chain carries TRBV19 and TRBJ1-5, with D possibly being TRBD1 (5 bases). The length of the CDR3 is 15 residues. Deletions cut 6 bases from V and 2 bases from J, with 14 bases between. Per the germline V gene, CDR1 is LNHDA and CDR2 is SQIVND (reference sequence). The CDR3 loop is CASRPGGKGNQPQHF. DNA of the CDR3: TGTGCCAGTAGACCGGGGGGTAAGGGCAATCAGCCCCAGCATTTT.

V usage is TRBV19 and J usage is TRBJ2-1, with D uncertain. CDR1 LNHDA and CDR2 SQIVND come from the germline V gene (reference sequence). Trimming shortened V by 3 bases and J by 5 bases, and 14 bases separated the two germline ends. This CDR3 is 15 amino acids long. This CDR3 reads CASSIRAFPNNEQFF. The DNA of the CDR3 is TGTGCCAGTAGTATTAGAGCTTTTCCGAACAATGAGCAGTTCTTC.

The V and J genes are TRBV5-1 and TRBJ2-4; a weak D match, TRBD2 (5 bases). The CDR3 is 12 residues long. Germline CDR1 SGHRS, CDR2 YFSETQ. V gave up 2 bases and J gave up 12 bases, with 12 bases separating them. The CDR3 nucleotides are TGCGCCAGCAGCTTCGAGGGTCCGTATCAGTACTTC. As protein: CASSFEGPYQYF.

This clonotype came up a few times. The chain has TRBV6-2 or TRBV6-3 and TRBJ1-4; D unresolved. Deletions cut 7 bases from V and 11 bases from J, with 11 bases between. The CDR3 loop spans 11 amino acids. Germline loops: CDR1 MNHEY, CDR2 SVGEGT. The CDR3 sequence is CASKEYKKLFF. As DNA, the CDR3 is TGTGCCAGCAAGGAGTATAAGAAACTGTTTTTT.

The sample holds many counts of this clonotype. J is TRBJ2-3 and V is TRBV6-2 or TRBV6-3; TRBD1 might be the D (5 bases). The CDR3 spans 15 residues. Looked up from germline, CDR1 is MNHEY and CDR2 is SVGEGT. Trimming took 2 bases from V and 2 from J, leaving 11 bases between them. The CDR3 is CASSYNRQNTDTQYF. The CDR3 DNA sequence: TGTGCCAGCAGTTACAATCGACAGAACACAGATACGCAGTATTTT.

This clonotype was detected ten times or more. J is TRBJ1-4 and V is TRBV20-1, with TRBD1 as a possible D gene (5 bases). In germline, CDR1 is DFQATT, CDR2 SNEGSKA (reference sequence). This CDR3 spans 12 amino acids. V was clipped by 3 bases and J by 6 bases, with 8 bases between them. The CDR3 sequence: CSARGTDEKLFF. The CDR3 coding sequence is TGCAGTGCTAGGGGGACGGATGAAAAACTGTTTTTT.

In this sample, this clonotype turned up a few times. V is TRBV28 and J is TRBJ2-3, with D possibly matching TRBD2 (6 bases). Trimming left V 6 bases short and J 3 bases short, with 16 bases between. Germline CDR1 MDHEN, CDR2 SYDVKM. The CDR3 is made up of 15 amino acids. As DNA, the CDR3 is TGTGCCAGCAGCGTTTCGGGGGAGCGGACAGATACGCAGTATTTT. This encodes CASSVSGERTDTQYF.